The count of the clone carrying this T cell receptor (beta chain) is one. This sample was included in a study of blood T cell repertoires in COVID-19. Here immunoSEQ multiplex PCR was the method, and the copy in TCRdb shows in-frame clones only, minus some. Among more than 300,000 clones listed, over 85% were seen once. Source material: PBMCs or T cells enriched from blood (not recorded which). The receptor's source is a woman in her 30s who had recovered from COVID-19.

CDR3 bases: TGTGCCAGCAGTTATATGAACACTGAAGCTTTCTTT. Protein product: CASSYMNTEAFF. V and J are TRBV6-2 or TRBV6-3 and TRBJ1-1; D remains ambiguous. The CDR3 totals 12 residues. The V gene's germline CDR1 is MNHEY and CDR2 SVGEGT. V was trimmed by 3 bases and J by 0 bases, leaving 2 bases between them.